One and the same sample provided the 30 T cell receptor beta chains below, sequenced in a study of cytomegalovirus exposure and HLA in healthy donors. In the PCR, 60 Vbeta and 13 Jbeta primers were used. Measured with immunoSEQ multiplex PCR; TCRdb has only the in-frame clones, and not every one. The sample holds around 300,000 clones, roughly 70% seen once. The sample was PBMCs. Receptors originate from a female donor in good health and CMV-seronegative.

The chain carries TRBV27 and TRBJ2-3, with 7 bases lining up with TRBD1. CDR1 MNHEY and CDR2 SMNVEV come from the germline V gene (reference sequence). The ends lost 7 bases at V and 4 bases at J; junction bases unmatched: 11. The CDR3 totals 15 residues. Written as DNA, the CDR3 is TGTGCCAGCATGCGGTTTTACAGGGGCTCAGATACGCAGTATTTT. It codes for CASMRFYRGSDTQYF.

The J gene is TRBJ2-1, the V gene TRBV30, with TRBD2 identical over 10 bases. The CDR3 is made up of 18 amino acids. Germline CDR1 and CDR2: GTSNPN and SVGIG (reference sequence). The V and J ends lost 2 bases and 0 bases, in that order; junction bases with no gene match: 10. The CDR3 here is CAWSRAGGPFSSYNEQFF. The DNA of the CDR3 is TGTGCCTGGAGTAGAGCGGGAGGGCCCTTCAGCTCCTACAATGAGCAGTTCTTC.

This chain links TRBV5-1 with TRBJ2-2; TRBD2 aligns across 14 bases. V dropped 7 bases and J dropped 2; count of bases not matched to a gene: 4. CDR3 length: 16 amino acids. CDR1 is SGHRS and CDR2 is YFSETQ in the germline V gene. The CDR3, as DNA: TGCGCCAGCTCGGGACTAGCGGGAGATAACACCGGGGAGCTGTTTTTT. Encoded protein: CASSGLAGDNTGELFF.

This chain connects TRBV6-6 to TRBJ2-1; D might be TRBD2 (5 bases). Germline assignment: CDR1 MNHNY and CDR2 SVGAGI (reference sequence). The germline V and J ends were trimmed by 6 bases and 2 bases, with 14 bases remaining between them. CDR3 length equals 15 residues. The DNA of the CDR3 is TGTGCCAGCAGCCTACTCCGGGAAACCTACAATGAGCAGTTCTTC. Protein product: CASSLLRETYNEQFF.

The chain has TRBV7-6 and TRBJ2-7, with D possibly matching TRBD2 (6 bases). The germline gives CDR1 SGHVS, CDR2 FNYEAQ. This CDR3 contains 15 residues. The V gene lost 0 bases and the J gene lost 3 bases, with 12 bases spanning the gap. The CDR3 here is CASSLAHLGSYEQYF. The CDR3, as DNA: TGTGCCAGCAGCTTAGCACACCTCGGGAGCTACGAGCAGTACTTC. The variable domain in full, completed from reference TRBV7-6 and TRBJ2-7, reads GAGVSQSPRYKVTKRGQDVALRCDPISGHVSLYWYRQALGQGPEFLTYFNYEAQQDKSGLPNDRFSAERPEGSISTLTIQRTEQRDSAMYRCASSLAHLGSYEQYFGPGTRLTVT.

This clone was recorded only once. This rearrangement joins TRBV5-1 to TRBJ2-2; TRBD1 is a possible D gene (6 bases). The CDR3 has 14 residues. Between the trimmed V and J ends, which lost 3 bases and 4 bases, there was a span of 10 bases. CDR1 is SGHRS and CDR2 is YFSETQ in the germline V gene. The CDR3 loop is CASSSRGATGELFF. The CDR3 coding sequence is TGCGCCAGCAGCTCCAGGGGCGCCACCGGGGAGCTGTTTTTT.

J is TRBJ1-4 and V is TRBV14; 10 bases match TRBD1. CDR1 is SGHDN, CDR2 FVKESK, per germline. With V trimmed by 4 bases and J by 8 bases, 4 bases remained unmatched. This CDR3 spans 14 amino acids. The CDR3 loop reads CASSLDRGREKLFF. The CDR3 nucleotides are TGTGCCAGCAGCCTTGACAGGGGGCGGGAAAAACTGTTTTTT.

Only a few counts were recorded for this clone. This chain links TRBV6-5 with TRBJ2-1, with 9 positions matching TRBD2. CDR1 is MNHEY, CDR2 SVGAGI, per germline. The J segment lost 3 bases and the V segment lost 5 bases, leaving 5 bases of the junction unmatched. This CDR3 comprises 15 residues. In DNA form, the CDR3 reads TGTGCCAGCAGTCGGTATAGCGGGAGCTACAATGAGCAGTTCTTC. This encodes CASSRYSGSYNEQFF.

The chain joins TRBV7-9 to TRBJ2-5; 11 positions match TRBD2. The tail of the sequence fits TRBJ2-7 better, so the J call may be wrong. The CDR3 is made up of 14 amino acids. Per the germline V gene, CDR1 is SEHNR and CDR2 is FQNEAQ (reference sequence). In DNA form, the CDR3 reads TGTGCCAGCAGCCAGGGACTAGCGGTGCACGAGCAGTACTTC. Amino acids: CASSQGLAVHEQYF.

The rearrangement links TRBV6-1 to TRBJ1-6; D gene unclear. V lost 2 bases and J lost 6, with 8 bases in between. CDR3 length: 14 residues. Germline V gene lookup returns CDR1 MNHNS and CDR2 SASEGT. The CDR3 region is CASSEPQANSPLHF. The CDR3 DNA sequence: TGTGCCAGCAGTGAACCCCAAGCTAATTCACCCCTCCACTTT.

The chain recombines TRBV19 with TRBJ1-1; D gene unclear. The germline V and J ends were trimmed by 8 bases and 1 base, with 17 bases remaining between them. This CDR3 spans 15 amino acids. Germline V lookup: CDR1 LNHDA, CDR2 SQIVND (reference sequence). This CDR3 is CASVGRGRGNTEAFF. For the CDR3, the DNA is TGTGCCAGTGTTGGCCGAGGGCGCGGGAACACTGAAGCTTTCTTT.

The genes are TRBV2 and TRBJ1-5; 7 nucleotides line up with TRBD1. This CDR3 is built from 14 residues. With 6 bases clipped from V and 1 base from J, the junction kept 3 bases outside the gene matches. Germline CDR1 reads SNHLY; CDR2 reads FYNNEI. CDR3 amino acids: CASSETGSNQPQHF. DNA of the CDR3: TGTGCCAGCAGCGAGACAGGGAGCAATCAGCCCCAGCATTTT.

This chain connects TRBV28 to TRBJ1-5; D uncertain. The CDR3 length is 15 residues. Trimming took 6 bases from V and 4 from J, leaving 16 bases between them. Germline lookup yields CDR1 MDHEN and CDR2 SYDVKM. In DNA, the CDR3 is TGTGCCAGCAGCCTGAGCCAGGCTCGAAATCAGCCCCAGCATTTT. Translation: CASSLSQARNQPQHF. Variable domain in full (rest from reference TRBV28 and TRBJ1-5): DVKVTQSSRYLVKRTGEKVFLECVQDMDHENMFWYRQDPGLGLRLIYFSYDVKMKEKGDIPEGYSVSREKKERFSLILESASTNQTSMYLCASSLSQARNQPQHFGDGTRLSIL.

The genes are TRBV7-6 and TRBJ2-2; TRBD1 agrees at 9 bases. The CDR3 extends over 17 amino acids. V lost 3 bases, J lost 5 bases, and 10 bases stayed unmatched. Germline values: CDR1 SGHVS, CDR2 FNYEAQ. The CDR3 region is CASSFPRGQGRTGELFF. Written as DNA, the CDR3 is TGTGCCAGCAGCTTCCCCCGGGGACAGGGTCGGACCGGGGAGCTGTTTTTT.

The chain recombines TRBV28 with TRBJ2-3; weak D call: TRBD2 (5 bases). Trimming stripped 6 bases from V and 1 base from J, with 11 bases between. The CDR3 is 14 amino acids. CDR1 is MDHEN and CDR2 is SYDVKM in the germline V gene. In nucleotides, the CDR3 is TGTGCCAGCAGAGGAGGACGGGGCACAGATACGCAGTATTTT. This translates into CASRGGRGTDTQYF.

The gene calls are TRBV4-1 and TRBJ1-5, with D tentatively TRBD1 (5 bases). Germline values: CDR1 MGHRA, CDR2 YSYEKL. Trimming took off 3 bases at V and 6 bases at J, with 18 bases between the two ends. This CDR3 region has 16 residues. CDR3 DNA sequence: TGCGCCAGCAGCCAGGCGGGACTACCGGGCCTTCAGCCCCAGCATTTT. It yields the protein CASSQAGLPGLQPQHF.

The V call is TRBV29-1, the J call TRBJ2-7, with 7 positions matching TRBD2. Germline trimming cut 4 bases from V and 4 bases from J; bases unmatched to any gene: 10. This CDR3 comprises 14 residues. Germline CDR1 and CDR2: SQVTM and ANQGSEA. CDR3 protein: CSVVSGRASYEQYF. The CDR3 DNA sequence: TGCAGCGTTGTAAGTGGGAGGGCCTCGTACGAGCAGTACTTC.

This CDR3 reads CASSVFGRDQETQYF. In nucleotides, the CDR3 is TGTGCCAGCAGCGTTTTTGGCAGGGACCAAGAGACCCAGTACTTC. The chain employs TRBV9 and TRBJ2-5, with D possibly being TRBD1 (5 bases). From germline, CDR1 is SGDLS and CDR2 YYNGEE. This CDR3 comprises 15 residues. Trimming stripped 2 bases from V and 0 bases from J, with 11 bases between.

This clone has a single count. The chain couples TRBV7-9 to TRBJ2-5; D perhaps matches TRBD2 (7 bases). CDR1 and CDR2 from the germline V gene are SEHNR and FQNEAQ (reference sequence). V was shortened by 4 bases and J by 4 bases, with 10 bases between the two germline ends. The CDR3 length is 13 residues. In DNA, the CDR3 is TGTGCCAGCAGCTGGGAGGGGGTAGAGACCCAGTACTTC. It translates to CASSWEGVETQYF.

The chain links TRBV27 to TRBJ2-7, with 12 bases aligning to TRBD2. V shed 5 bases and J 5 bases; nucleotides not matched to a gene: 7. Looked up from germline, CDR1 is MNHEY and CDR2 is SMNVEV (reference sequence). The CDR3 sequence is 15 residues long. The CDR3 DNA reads TGTGCCAGCAGTCCCCGGACTAGCGGGATCGACGAGCAGTACTTC. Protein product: CASSPRTSGIDEQYF.

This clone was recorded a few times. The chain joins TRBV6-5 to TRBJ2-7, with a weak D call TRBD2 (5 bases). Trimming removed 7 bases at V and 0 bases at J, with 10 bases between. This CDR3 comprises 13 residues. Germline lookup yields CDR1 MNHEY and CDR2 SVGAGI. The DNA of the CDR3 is TGTGCCAGCATGGAGGATATCTCCTACGAGCAGTACTTC. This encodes CASMEDISYEQYF.

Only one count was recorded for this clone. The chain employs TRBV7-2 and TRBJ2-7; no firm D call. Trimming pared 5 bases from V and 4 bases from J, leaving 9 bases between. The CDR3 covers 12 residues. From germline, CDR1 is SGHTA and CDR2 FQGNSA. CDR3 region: CASSAPVYEQYF. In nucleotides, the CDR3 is TGTGCCAGCAGCGCCCCGGTGTACGAGCAGTACTTC.

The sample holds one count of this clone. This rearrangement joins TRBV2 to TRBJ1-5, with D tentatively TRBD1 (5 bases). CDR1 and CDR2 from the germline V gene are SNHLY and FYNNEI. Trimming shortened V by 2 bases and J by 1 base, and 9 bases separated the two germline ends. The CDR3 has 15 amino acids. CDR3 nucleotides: TGTGCCAGCAGTGAATTGGGGGGGAGCAATCAGCCCCAGCATTTT. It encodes CASSELGGSNQPQHF.

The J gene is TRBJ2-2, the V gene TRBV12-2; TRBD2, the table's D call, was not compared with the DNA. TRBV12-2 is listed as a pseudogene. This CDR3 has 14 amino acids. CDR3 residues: CASRLLCGTGELFF. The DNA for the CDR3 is TGTGCAAGTCGCTTACTGTGCGGAACCGGGGAGCTGTTTTTT.

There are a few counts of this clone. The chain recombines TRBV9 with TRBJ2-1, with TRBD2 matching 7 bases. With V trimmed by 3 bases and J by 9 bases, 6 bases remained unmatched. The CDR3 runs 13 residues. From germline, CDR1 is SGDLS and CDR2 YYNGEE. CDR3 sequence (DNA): TGTGCCAGCAGCGCGAGACTAGCTACTGAGCAGTTCTTC. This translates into CASSARLATEQFF.

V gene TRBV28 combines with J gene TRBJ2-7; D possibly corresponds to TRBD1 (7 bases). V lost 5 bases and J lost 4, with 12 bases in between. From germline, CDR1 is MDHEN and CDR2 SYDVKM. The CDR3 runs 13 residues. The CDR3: CASSPPGGYEQYF. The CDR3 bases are TGTGCCAGCAGTCCCCCAGGGGGGTACGAGCAGTACTTC.

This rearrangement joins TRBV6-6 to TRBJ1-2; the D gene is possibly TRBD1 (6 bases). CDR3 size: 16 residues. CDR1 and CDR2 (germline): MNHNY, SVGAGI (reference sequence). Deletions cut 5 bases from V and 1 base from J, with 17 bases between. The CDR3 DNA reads TGTGCCAGCAGTCAGGGCGTCTTCAGGGGTAACTATGGCTACACCTTC. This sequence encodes CASSQGVFRGNYGYTF.

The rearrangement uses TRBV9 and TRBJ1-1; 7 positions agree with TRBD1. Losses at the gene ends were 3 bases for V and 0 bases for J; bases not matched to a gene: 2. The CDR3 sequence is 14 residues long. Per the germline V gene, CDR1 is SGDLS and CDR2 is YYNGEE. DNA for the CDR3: TGTGCCAGCAGCGAGGGACAGCTGAACACTGAAGCTTTCTTT. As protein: CASSEGQLNTEAFF.

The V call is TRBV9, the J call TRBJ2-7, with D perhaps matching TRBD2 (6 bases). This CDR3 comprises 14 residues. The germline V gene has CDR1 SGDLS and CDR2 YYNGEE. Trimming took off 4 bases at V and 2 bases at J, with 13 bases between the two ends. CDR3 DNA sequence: TGTGCCAGCAGCAGAGGAGGGGTCCCCTACGAGCAGTACTTC. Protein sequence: CASSRGGVPYEQYF.

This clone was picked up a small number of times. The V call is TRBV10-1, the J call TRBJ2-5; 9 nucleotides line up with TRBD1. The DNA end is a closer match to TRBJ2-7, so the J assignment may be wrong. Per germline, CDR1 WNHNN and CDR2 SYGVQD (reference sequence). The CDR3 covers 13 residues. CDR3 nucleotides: TGCGCCAGCAGTGCTGACAGGGGGTACGAGCAGTACTTC. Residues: CASSADRGYEQYF.